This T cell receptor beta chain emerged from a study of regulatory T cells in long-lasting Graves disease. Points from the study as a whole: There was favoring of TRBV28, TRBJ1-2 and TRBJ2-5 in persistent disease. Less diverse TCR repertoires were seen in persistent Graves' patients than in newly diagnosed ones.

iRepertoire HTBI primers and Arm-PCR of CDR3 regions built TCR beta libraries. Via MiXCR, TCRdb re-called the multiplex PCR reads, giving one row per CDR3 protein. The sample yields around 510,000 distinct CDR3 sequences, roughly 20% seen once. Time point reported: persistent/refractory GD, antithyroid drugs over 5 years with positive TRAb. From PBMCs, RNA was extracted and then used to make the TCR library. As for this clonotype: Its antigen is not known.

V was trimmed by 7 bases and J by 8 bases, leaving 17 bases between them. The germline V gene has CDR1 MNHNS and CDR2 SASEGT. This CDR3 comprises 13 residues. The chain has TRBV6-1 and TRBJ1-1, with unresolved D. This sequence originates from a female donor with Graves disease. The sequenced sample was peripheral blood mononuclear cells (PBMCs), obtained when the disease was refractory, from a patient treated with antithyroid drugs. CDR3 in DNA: TGTGCCAGCAACTCCCGTCCCAGCTACGAAGCTTTCTTT. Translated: CASNSRPSYEAFF.